This T cell receptor beta chain derives from a study of persistence of HIV-infected CD4 T cells (dated by TCRdb to about 2020). Notes on the research overall: The median time the participants had spent on suppressive ART was around eight years. Peripheral blood samples of up to roughly 200 mL were taken at multiple time points, with the exception of two participants who underwent leukapheresis at a single time point. Anti-CD3/anti-CD28 stimulation activated a higher proportion of cells, with a lower memory fraction, than antigen stimulation. CMV- and HIV-1 Gag-responding CD4+ T cells were isolated from ART-treated individuals so that antigen-driven clonal expansion of HIV-1-infected cells could be examined. The clonality of all cells in each sorted population was assessed by TCRbeta sequencing, whereas the clonality of infected cells was assessed by proviral sequencing. For the TCR cluster analysis across participants, about 8 participants were included for CMV and more than 5 participants for Gag.

A distance of 7 bases separates the germline ends of V and J, which lose 0 bases and 7 bases respectively. CDR1 and CDR2 (SGHDT, YYEEEE) derive from the germline V gene. Its CDR3 holds 12 amino acids, cysteine through phenylalanine. Only CDR3 DNA is held: 36 bases, read in frame from base 1. Broader findings and caveats from the paper: Bulk TCR analyses could not be limited to the rare CMV-responding cells that actually contained HIV-1 proviruses. Within the same sorted populations, TCR oligoclonality correlated with proviral oligoclonality. Only a small number of individuals took part in the study, and only a limited range of antigens was tested. TCRbeta richness in CMV- and Gag-responding cells was significantly lower than in anti-CD3/anti-CD28-responding cells; CMV-responding cells had higher oligoclonality than CD3/CD28-stimulated and Gag-responding cells. Antigen-responding cells were enriched for expanded CDR3beta sequences that were degenerate, which suggests that CD4+ responses to CMV and Gag underwent convergent selection.

The immunoSEQ hsTCRB assay version 4, run in survey mode, was used to sequence TCRbeta repertoires from genomic DNA. Genomic DNA was diluted to 9 to 10 ng/uL, and up to roughly 1 ug per sample was used for TCRbeta sequencing. The paper's data handling went like this. Analysis of the TCRbeta data was done in ImmunoSeq Analyzer 3.0, and diversity was computed on productive nucleotide rearrangements. Using the Immunarch R package, the improved Chao index served to estimate lower-bound TCR diversity and the Gini coefficient served to estimate clonality. Different nucleotide rearrangements encoding the same CDR3beta amino acid sequence were counted as distinct clonotypes. Differential abundance analysis identified TCRbeta sequences significantly enriched in antigen-responding cells relative to anti-CD3/anti-CD28-activated cells. TCRs were clustered by predicted peptide-MHC specificity with GLIPH2, both within individual participants and across merged participant data sets. As stored in TCRdb, this immuneACCESS dataset retains in-frame rearrangements with V and J assigned. A fraction of the clones does not appear; measured against another copy, unresolved V genes explain less than half of the discrepancy, and the remainder lacks a known reason. That table supplies the V and J calls and clone size; D and trimming were determined from the DNA. This sample holds 35,000 to 55,000 clones; 70% to 90% were observed only once. Clones ranked in the top ten supply over 0.9% of the sample.

Comments on this clone: The antigen it binds to is not known. No base-level quality is on record; no much larger clone is a single base apart.

This specimen's treatment or condition label, interpreted: suppressive antiretroviral therapy. As a nonspecific positive control representing the CD4+ T cell repertoire, cells were stimulated with anti-CD3/anti-CD28 magnetic beads. Sorting of responding CD4+ T cells was based on upregulation of both CD40 ligand and CD69. Participants were HIV-1-infected adults who started suppressive ART during chronic infection. For at least 4 years, participants had undetectable plasma HIV-1 RNA, below 50 copies/mL. To be included, participants needed a CD4+ T cell count above 400 cells/uL and a positive CMV serology. Before stimulation, PBMCs were isolated using density centrifugation and then depleted of CD8+ T cells. Stimulation of CD8-depleted PBMCs was carried out for 15 to 20 hours with anti-CD28/CD49d costimulation, CD40-blocking antibody and enfuvirtide, to prevent new infections. Cell sorting was done on a Beckman Coulter MoFlo Legacy or XDP sorter, and dead cells were excluded with propidium iodide. Genomic DNA was extracted with the QIAamp DNA Mini Kit for samples above one million cells, otherwise with the Quick-DNA Microprep Kit.

This sequence uses TRBV5-6 and TRBJ1-1; no D gene is confidently identified. The specimen comprised CD4+ T cells sorted from PBMCs after roughly 18-hour stimulation, sampled from a patient who received antiretroviral therapy. Interpreted using the paper, the cell subset or site label stands for: CD40L+CD69+ CD4 T cells responding to anti-CD3/anti-CD28 beads, representing the overall repertoire. The clonotype comes from an adult man with HIV who was CMV-seropositive. The CDR3 is CASSLVGFEAFF. The DNA sequence is as follows: TGTGCCAGCAGCTTGGTGGGGTTTGAAGCTTTCTTT.